This note documents a single TCR beta chain sequence. Its antigen is unknown. No base qualities exist here, and no much larger clone lies one base off it. The sample comes from a study of shared clonotypes between healthy human individuals (dated by TCRdb to between 2020 and 2021). About the full investigation: The cohort included three men and two women between 18 and 49 years of age. Per donor, leukapheresis produced somewhere between about 0.9 and 10 billion PBMCs. To estimate repertoire size and how much clonotypes are shared between individuals, the study performed deep sequencing of blood TCR repertoires from 4 to 6 healthy adults. Per donor, three plates each were used for CD4 naive and CD4 memory, two for CD8 naive, and one for CD8 memory. To increase sequencing depth and limit assay-specific biases, TCR repertoire library preparation and sequencing were carried out by different laboratories using diverse techniques.

Summary of the overall study and its limitations: Compared with non-shared clonotypes, clonotypes shared by all four sorted-subset donors had higher generation probabilities. When a handful of donors were compared, the shared fraction of clonotypes was around 5.1% for naive CD4, about 4% for naive CD8, 2% to 2.5% for memory CD4, and roughly 0.4% for memory CD8. The small number of donors limited the genetic and exposure-history diversity represented. Pairwise subsampling led to the expectation that sequencing depth would affect the degree of clonotype sharing among donors. Sampling was limited to blood, and TCR repertoires in tissue likely differ from TCR repertoires in blood. Estimated clonotype richness was generally larger for naive than for memory subsets. Rarefaction of sorted-subset datasets indicated incomplete sequencing despite the large sequencing depth.

Using the deep immunoSEQ assay, multiplex PCR amplified TCR CDR3 regions from genomic DNA. Extracted genomic DNA from each cell subset was distributed evenly across all wells of several immunoSEQ 96-well plates, and each plate was treated as a replicate. Each replicate PCR for sorted subsets received around 200 ng genomic DNA, equal to tens of thousands of T cell genomes. Purified libraries were quantified with a Qubit 3.0 fluorometer, sized on a Bioanalyzer 2100, and re-quantified with the KAPA Library Quantification kit. Every immunoSEQ 96-well plate was sequenced on a dedicated single-read 150-cycle Illumina NextSeq 550 flow cell. On the authors' methods: Because the immunoSEQ output held only junctional sequences and lacked quality scores, the filtering could not match the filtering applied to full-length reads. To assign V/J genes and CDR3, sequences were annotated using PyIR, a Python wrapper for IgBLAST v1.9, with IMGT germline references. Any read was removed if the V/J assignment was weak (E-value above 1e-6), the CDR3 was missing, or the read contained stop codons, out-of-frame junctions, or ambiguous translated residues. A V3J clonotype was defined by an identical inferred V gene, J gene, and CDR3 amino acid sequence. Percentage overlap between repertoires was calculated by dividing the number of shared unique clonotypes by the size of the smaller repertoire. Three approaches were used to assess repertoire richness: RTK rarefaction, the Chao1 estimator, and Recon v2.1 estimates of unobserved clonotypes. OLGA was used to compute generation probabilities for all TCRbeta clonotypes that the gDNA method yielded from a handful of donors. TCRdb took this table from immuneACCESS and kept in-frame rearrangements with V and J called. Such tables lack part of the clones; where checked against another copy, unresolved V genes explain under half of the gap, and the rest is unexplained. V, J and clone size are those of that table, while D and trimming were read from the DNA. The sample table lists 2 million to 2.5 million clones, around 96% of them with a count of one. Together, the top ten hold about 1.1% of the sample.

CD8 naive samples were obtained by positive selection for CCR7 among CD45RO-negative cells, yielding a CD45RA+CCR7+ population from which TemRA cells were excluded. The donors were healthy, HIV-negative adults with no recently reported acute infections or vaccinations. Only Caucasian adults living in Nashville, Tennessee, USA were represented among the donors. After blood collection by leukapheresis, PBMCs were isolated using Ficoll-Histopaque density gradient centrifugation and then cryopreserved in the vapor phase of liquid nitrogen. Analytical flow cytometry was used to check the purity and quantity of each magnetically sorted T cell population. Genomic DNA was isolated from every sorted fraction and measured by UV absorbance on a Nanodrop 2000c. The CDR3 runs 17 residues from the cysteine to the phenylalanine. Kept here is only the CDR3 DNA, which spans 51 bases and is read in frame from base 1. Reading the germline V gene gives CDR1 LGHNA and CDR2 YSLEER. The germline V and J ends show losses of 0 bases and 5 bases respectively, and no gene match explains 4 bases of the junction.

This TCR came from a man younger than 35 in good health. Material for sequencing was naive CD8+ T cells sorted from blood. The label giving this sample's cell subset or site can be read as: CD45RA+CCR7+. The chain is encoded by TRBV4-3 joined to TRBJ2-5; TRBD2 fits 15 bases in the junction. The CDR3 region reads CASSQDPGLAGGETQYF. The DNA sequence follows: TGCGCCAGCAGCCAAGATCCTGGACTAGCGGGAGGGGAGACCCAGTACTTC.